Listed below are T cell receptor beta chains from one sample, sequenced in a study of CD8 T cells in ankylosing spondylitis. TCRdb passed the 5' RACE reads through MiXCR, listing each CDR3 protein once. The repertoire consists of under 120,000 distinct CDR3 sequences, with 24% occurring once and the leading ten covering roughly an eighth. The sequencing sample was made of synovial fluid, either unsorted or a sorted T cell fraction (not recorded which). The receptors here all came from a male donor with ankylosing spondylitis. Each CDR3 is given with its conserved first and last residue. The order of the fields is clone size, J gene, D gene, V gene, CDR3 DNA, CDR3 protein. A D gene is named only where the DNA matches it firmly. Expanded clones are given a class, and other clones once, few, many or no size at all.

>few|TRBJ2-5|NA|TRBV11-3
TGTGCCAGCAGGCAGGACCAAGAGACCCAGTACTTC
CASRQDQETQYF
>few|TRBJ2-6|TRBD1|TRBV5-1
TGCGCCAGCAGGACAGGGGCTGGGGCCAACGTCCTGACTTTC
CASRTGAGANVLTF
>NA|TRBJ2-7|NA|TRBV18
TGTGCCAGCTCACCCGACCTAGGCTACGAGCAGTACTTC
CASSPDLGYEQYF
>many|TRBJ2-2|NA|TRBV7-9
TGTGCCACGGAGGGGACAGAGGACACCGGGGAGCTGTTTTTT
CATEGTEDTGELFF
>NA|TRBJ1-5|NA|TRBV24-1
TGTGCCACCTCCGGGGCGGGGGGCGTGAGATCTGACCGGGGCAATCAGCCCCAGCATTTT
CATSGAGGVRSDRGNQPQHF
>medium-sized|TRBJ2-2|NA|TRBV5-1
TGCGCCAGCAAAAAGACAGAAACGAACACCGGGGAGCTGTTTTTT
CASKKTETNTGELFF
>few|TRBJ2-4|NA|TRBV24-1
TGTGCCACCAGTGATCACAGGGATCGGAGCAAAAACATTCAGTACTTC
CATSDHRDRSKNIQYF
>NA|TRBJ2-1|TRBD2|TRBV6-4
TGTGCCAGCAGTGACTGGACTAGCGGGAACAATGAGCAGTTCTTC
CASSDWTSGNNEQFF
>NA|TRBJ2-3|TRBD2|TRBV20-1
TGCAGTGCTAGAGATTTAGTAGCGGGAGCAGATACGCAGTATTTT
CSARDLVAGADTQYF
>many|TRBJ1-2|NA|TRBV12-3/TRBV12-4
TGTGCCAGCAGCCCCCCGGTGGGCTATGGCTACACCTTC
CASSPPVGYGYTF
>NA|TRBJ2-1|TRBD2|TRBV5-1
TGCGCCAGCAGCTTGAAGTGGGCGGGAGGGGCCAATGAGCAGTTCTTC
CASSLKWAGGANEQFF
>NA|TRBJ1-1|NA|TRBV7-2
TGTGCCAGCAGCTTAAGCAAAATGGGGACTGAAGCTTTCTTT
CASSLSKMGTEAFF
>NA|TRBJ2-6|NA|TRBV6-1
TGTGCCAGCAGTGAATTAGGGACTGCAGGGGCCAACGTCCTGACTTTC
CASSELGTAGANVLTF
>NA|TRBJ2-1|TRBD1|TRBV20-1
TGCAGTGCGGATGGGACAGCCGGGACGGGGGAGCAGTTCTTC
CSADGTAGTGEQFF
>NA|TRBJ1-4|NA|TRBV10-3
TGTGCCATCAGTGCCGGAAGTAATGAAAAACTGTTTTTT
CAISAGSNEKLFF
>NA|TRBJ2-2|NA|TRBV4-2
TGTGCCAGCAGCCAAGATAGGGGGGTCGGGGAGCTGTTTTTT
CASSQDRGVGELFF
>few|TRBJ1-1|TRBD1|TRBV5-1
TGCGCCAGCAGCTTGCAGGGGGTGGAAGCTTTCTTT
CASSLQGVEAFF
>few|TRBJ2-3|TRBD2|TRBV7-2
TGTGCCAGCGGGATAGCGGGAACAGATACGCAGTATTTT
CASGIAGTDTQYF
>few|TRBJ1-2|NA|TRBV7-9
TGTGCCAGCAGCTCAATGGGCGGGTATGGCTACACCTTC
CASSSMGGYGYTF
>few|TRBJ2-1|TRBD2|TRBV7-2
TGTGCCAGCAGCGGGCATCGTAGCGGGAAAATGTTCTTC
CASSGHRSGKMFF
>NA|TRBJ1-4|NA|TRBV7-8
TGTGCCAGCACCAAGTGGGGCGAAAATAATGAAAAACTGTTTTTT
CASTKWGENNEKLFF
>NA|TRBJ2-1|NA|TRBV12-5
TGTGCTAGTGGTTTGGTACATGGAGGAACGAGCTCCTACAATGAGCAGTTCTTC
CASGLVHGGTSSYNEQFF
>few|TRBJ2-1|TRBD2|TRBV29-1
TGCAGCGTAGGACTAGCGTCCAATGAGCAGTTCTTC
CSVGLASNEQFF
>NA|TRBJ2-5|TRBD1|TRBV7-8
TGTGCCAGCAGCTTAATCCAGGGGGCCGGTGAGACCCAGTACTTC
CASSLIQGAGETQYF
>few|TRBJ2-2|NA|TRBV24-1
TGTGCCACCAGTGATTTCTTGACCGGGGAGCTGTTTTTT
CATSDFLTGELFF
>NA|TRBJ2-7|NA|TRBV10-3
TGTGCCATCAGTGAGGCATACGAGCAGTACTTC
CAISEAYEQYF
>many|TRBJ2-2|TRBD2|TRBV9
TGTGCCAGCAGCGTAGCCGGGCTAGCGGGGACCGGGGAGCTGTTTTTT
CASSVAGLAGTGELFF
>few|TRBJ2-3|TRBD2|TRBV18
TGTGCCAGCTCATACCTCCTCGGGACTAACACAGATACGCAGTATTTT
CASSYLLGTNTDTQYF